The source of this T cell receptor beta chain is a study of blood T cell repertoires in COVID-19. Background on the study: Samples of COVID-19 (acute and convalescent) were obtained from the United States, Italy and Spain. Sample material is recorded as cDNA or gDNA derived from T cells, B-cell-depleted T cells, or PBMCs.

Trimming stripped 3 bases from V and 6 bases from J, with 15 bases between. Germline CDR1 SNHLY, CDR2 FYNNEI. The CDR3 consists of 14 residues. As processed by the authors: Amplification from reference gene primers served as the basis for estimated nucleated cell counts. TCRdb's table, derived via immunoSEQ multiplex PCR, lists solely in-frame clones and lacks some. V and J calls plus clone size are reproduced from that table; the DNA served to infer D and trimming. The sample records 150,000 to 170,000 clones, roughly 80% being singletons. The chain recombines TRBV2 with TRBJ2-7; no reliable D call. The sequenced sample was peripheral blood. The TCR was taken from an elderly woman with acute or convalescent COVID-19. CDR3 sequence reads: CASSDFLVGLEQYF. The CDR3 nucleotides read TGTGCCAGCAGTGATTTTTTAGTGGGCCTCGAGCAGTACTTC.